One sample yielded the 4 T cell receptor beta chains listed below, sequenced in a study of T cell responses to AZD1222 COVID-19 vaccine. The repertoire was sequenced with immunoSEQ multiplex PCR; TCRdb's copy has only in-frame clones and lacks some. The sample has about 85,000 clones, about 90% seen once; the top ten hold roughly 7.6%. The sequencing used peripheral blood, collected on day 0 of AZD1222 vaccination. The source is an adult in good health.

V gene TRBV7-2 combines with J gene TRBJ2-3; the match to TRBD1 covers 9 bases. In germline, CDR1 is SGHTA, CDR2 FQGNSA. V trimming: 2 bases; J trimming: 5 bases; junction bases outside the gene matches: 5. CDR3 length: 15 residues. DNA of the CDR3: TGTGCCAGCAGCTTAAGGACAGGGGAGAGAGATACGCAGTATTTT. Translation: CASSLRTGERDTQYF.

A remark on this clone: In the same sample, other DNA sequences code for this CDR3. The chain uses TRBV19 and TRBJ1-1; D may be TRBD1 (5 bases). The germline gives CDR1 LNHDA, CDR2 SQIVND (reference sequence). Trimming shortened V by 5 bases and J by 0 bases, and 10 bases separated the two germline ends. This CDR3 is 14 amino acids long. The CDR3 nucleotides are TGTGCCAGTAGTCCGACAGTCTTGAACACTGAAGCTTTCTTT. Protein sequence: CASSPTVLNTEAFF.

The J gene is TRBJ1-2, the V gene TRBV28; D remains ambiguous. The V gene's germline CDR1 is MDHEN and CDR2 SYDVKM. V shed 6 bases and J shed 7 bases, with 12 bases lying between them. The CDR3 length is 12 residues. This CDR3 reads CASSLDPLGYTF. For the CDR3, the DNA is TGTGCCAGCAGCCTAGACCCACTTGGCTACACCTTC.

The CDR3 DNA reads TGTGCCAGCAGTGAAACTAGCGGGGGCCACAATGAGCAGTTCTTC. Translation gives CASSETSGGHNEQFF. The J gene is TRBJ2-1, the V gene TRBV6-4; 11 bases map to TRBD2. Looked up from germline, CDR1 is MRHNA and CDR2 is SNTAGT. V shed 3 bases, J shed 5 bases, and the junction held 3 bases outside the gene matches. The CDR3 covers 15 residues.